The T cell receptor beta chain described here comes from a study of OX40 agonist ivuxolimab in advanced cancers. Study background: A male proportion of around 86% was recorded, with mean age around 62 years and range roughly 20 to 90.

Remarks on this clone: Its antigen is currently unknown.

Assay used: immunoSEQ multiplex PCR; TCRdb lists only in-frame clones, some missing. The table lists about 53,000 clones, 65% to 85% of them singletons, with about 13% in the top ten. Findings of the study overall: Low normalized T-cell clonal expansion was also seen in some nonresponders.

There are 17 residues in the CDR3. Per germline, CDR1 LNHDA and CDR2 SQIVND (reference sequence). Unmatched junction bases numbered 9, after V lost 0 bases and J lost 8 bases. The chain links TRBV19 to TRBJ2-1, with 11 bases aligning to TRBD2. The source of this sequence is an adult with an advanced solid tumor such as melanoma, head and neck, liver or kidney cancer. The sample in question was CD4+ or CD8+ T cells sorted from blood, obtained in a trial of the OX40 agonist ivuxolimab. CDR3 in DNA: TGTGCCAGTAGTATAGAGGCCGGGACTAGCGGCATTCATGAGCAGTTCTTC. It is translated as CASSIEAGTSGIHEQFF.